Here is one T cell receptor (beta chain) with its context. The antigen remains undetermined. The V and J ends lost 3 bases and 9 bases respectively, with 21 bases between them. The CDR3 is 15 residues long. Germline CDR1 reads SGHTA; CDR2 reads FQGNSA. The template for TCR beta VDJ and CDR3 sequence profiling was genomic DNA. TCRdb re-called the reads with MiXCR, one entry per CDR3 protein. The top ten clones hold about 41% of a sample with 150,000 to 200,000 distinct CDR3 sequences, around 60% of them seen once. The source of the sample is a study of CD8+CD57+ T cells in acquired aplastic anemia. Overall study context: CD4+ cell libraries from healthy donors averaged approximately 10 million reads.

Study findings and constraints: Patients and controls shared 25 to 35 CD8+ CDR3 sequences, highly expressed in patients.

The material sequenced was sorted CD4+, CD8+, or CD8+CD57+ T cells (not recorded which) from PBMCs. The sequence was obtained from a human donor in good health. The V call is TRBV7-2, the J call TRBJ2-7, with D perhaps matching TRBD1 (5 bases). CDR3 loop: CASSLEGDSALRQYF. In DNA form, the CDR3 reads TGTGCCAGCAGCTTGGAAGGTGACAGTGCCCTTAGGCAGTACTTC.